The text below deals with one T cell receptor (beta chain). Its antigen is not yet known. No qualities accompany the bases; no much larger clone lies one base away. This record comes from a study of blood T cell repertoires in COVID-19 (dated by TCRdb to the early 2020s). Regarding the research as a whole: Samples covering the acute and convalescent phases of COVID-19 were provided by collaborators in the United States, Italy and Spain. The material from the prospective study consisted of cDNA or gDNA derived from T cells, B-cell-depleted T cells, or PBMCs. The samples were drawn from the first 160 participants of the ongoing ImmuneRACE study and from some 1,300 subjects provided by 6 global collaborators. Where HLA class I and class II types were available, the types were taken from metadata supplied by the sample provider, not from assay-based typing. The sample metadata nearly always contained a de-identified subject ID, COVID-19 status, age in years and sex. The repertoires were made available in a free public database intended to serve as a resource for research on the immune response to SARS-CoV-2. The dataset comprised deeply sampled blood TCRbeta repertoires from subjects exposed to, actively infected with, or recovered from COVID-19.

Another Seattle source contributed samples from volunteer blood donors who had recovered from COVID-19. Whole blood was collected in K2EDTA tubes by collaborating institutions according to the institutions' own protocols. For TCRbeta analysis, collaborators shipped samples as frozen whole blood, isolated PBMCs, or DNA extracted from either of those sample types. TCRbeta CDR3 regions were amplified from genomic DNA by means of the immunoSEQ Assay, a bias-controlled multiplex PCR. The original methods were these. The number of nucleated cells in each sample was estimated from the amplification of reference gene primers within the assay. To quantify the absolute abundance of each unique TCRbeta CDR3 rearrangement, sequence reads were collapsed and filtered. For each sample, productive Simpson clonality was calculated as the square root of Simpson's diversity index across productive rearrangements. TCRdb retrieved this table from immuneACCESS and kept in-frame rearrangements only. Not all clones are present; in checked studies, unresolved V genes account for under half, and no reason is known for the remainder. That table supplies the V and J calls and clone size; D and trimming were determined from the DNA. Across this sample there are fewer than 250,000 clones, with about 89% seen only once. Of the sample, about 1.7% is held by the ten largest clones.

The paper as a whole reports these results and caveats: The quantity of clinical and demographic metadata differed by source and by participant and was supplied without curation.

The TCR originated in a woman aged 55-70 years who had recovered from COVID-19. The specimen sequenced was peripheral blood.

The DNA reads as follows: TGTGCCAGCAGCTTGGGCCTAGCGAGGGAGCAGTACTTC. This sequence encodes CASSLGLAREQYF. The sequence links TRBV5-5 to TRBJ2-7; the D gene is perhaps TRBD2, on 6 matching bases. V and J lose 0 bases and 7 bases, and a span of 11 bases separates them. The CDR3, cysteine through phenylalanine, is 13 amino acids long. Left in the record is the CDR3 DNA by itself, 39 bases read in frame from the first base. The CDR1 and CDR2 encoded by the germline V gene (reference sequence) are SGHKS and YYEKEE.